The 30 T cell receptor beta chains below come from one sample, sequenced in a study. TCRdb re-derived calls from the RT-PCR reads in MiXCR, one entry per CDR3 protein. The profile shows more than 550,000 distinct CDR3 sequences, 13% to 15% of them singletons. Input material: memory CD4+ T cells from blood. These receptors were taken from a female donor in good health, serving as a healthy control.

The rearrangement uses TRBV6-6 and TRBJ2-1; 8 nucleotides agree with TRBD2. There are 16 residues in the CDR3. Trimming removed 8 bases from V and 0 bases from J; junction bases left unmatched: 9. Germline V lookup: CDR1 MNHNY, CDR2 SVGAGI (reference sequence). The CDR3 reads CASRGGADSSYNEQFF. CDR3 in DNA: TGTGCCAGCCGGGGGGGGGCGGACAGCTCCTACAATGAGCAGTTCTTC.

The table lists this clonotype with a few counts. The V and J genes are TRBV5-8 and TRBJ2-3; 14 bases agree with TRBD2. Per germline, CDR1 SGHTS and CDR2 YDEGEE. The J segment lost 0 bases and the V segment lost 3 bases, leaving 6 bases of the junction unmatched. This CDR3 is built from 18 residues. The CDR3 protein is CASSSGLAGAVSTDTQYF. CDR3 nucleotide sequence: TGTGCCAGCAGCTCGGGACTAGCGGGAGCTGTAAGCACAGATACGCAGTATTTT.

The rearrangement links TRBV18 to TRBJ2-3; 8 bases are a match to TRBD2. This CDR3 region has 18 residues. The junction had 16 bases not matched to a gene; V was cut back by 4 bases and J by 4 bases. Germline assignment: CDR1 KGHSH and CDR2 LQKENI. CDR3 in amino acids: CASSLSGTSAVKPDTQYF. CDR3 sequence (DNA): TGTGCCAGCTCACTCTCCGGGACTAGTGCGGTTAAGCCAGATACGCAGTATTTT.

Only a few counts were recorded for this clonotype. This chain connects TRBV7-2 to TRBJ1-4; TRBD1 might be the D (6 bases). Trimming removed 6 bases at V and 10 bases at J, with 18 bases between. CDR3 size: 14 residues. The germline V gene encodes CDR1 SGHTA and CDR2 FQGNSA. The CDR3 spells CASSNIRGGGKLFF. The CDR3, as DNA: TGTGCCAGCAGTAATATAAGGGGAGGGGGAAAACTGTTTTTT.

The CDR3 DNA reads as TGCAGTGCTACCGGGACAGGCGGCAAAAACATTCAGTACTTC. Protein: CSATGTGGKNIQYF. This chain links TRBV20-1 with TRBJ2-4; 8 positions match TRBD1. Unmatched junction bases numbered 5, after V lost 4 bases and J lost 3 bases. The CDR3 totals 14 residues. Per germline, CDR1 DFQATT and CDR2 SNEGSKA (reference sequence).

On this clonotype: A read error may be the cause here, since a much bigger clone is one base away. The V gene is TRBV6-5, the J gene TRBJ2-7; 11 bases are a match to TRBD2. This CDR3 spans 14 amino acids. Losses at the gene ends were 10 bases for V and 5 bases for J; bases not matched to a gene: 10. Per the germline V gene, CDR1 is MNHEY and CDR2 is SVGAGI. The CDR3 DNA is TGTGCCACGAGGGGACTAGCGGAAATCCACGAGCAGTACTTC. Translating gives CATRGLAEIHEQYF.

This clonotype was observed a few times. The chain combines TRBV27 with TRBJ1-5; D uncertain. V was pared by 1 base and J by 0 bases, with 7 bases between. From germline, CDR1 is MNHEY and CDR2 SMNVEV (reference sequence). This CDR3 is 15 amino acids long. Here the CDR3 DNA reads TGTGCCAGCAGTTTATATACCGATAGCAATCAGCCCCAGCATTTT. It codes for CASSLYTDSNQPQHF.

This clonotype was seen more than once but under ten times. This rearrangement joins TRBV5-8 to TRBJ2-7; maybe TRBD1 (5 bases). The V gene lost 6 bases and the J gene lost 2 bases, with 18 bases spanning the gap. The CDR3 is 15 residues long. The germline CDR1 and CDR2 sequences are SGHTS and YDEGEE. CDR3 residues: CASTNQVRVTYEQYF. The DNA of the CDR3 is TGTGCCAGCACCAATCAAGTCAGGGTAACCTACGAGCAGTACTTC.

This chain connects TRBV15 to TRBJ2-1; 10 positions agree with TRBD2. The CDR3 is 15 amino acids. J gave up 2 bases and V 5 bases, and 3 bases lay outside the gene matches. Germline-derived CDR1 and CDR2 are LNHNV and YYDKDF (reference sequence). CDR3 coding DNA: TGTGCCACCAGCCTACTAGCGGGGCCCTACAATGAGCAGTTCTTC. This codes for CATSLLAGPYNEQFF.

The gene calls are TRBV5-1 and TRBJ2-1; TRBD2 agrees at 10 bases. The germline CDR1 and CDR2 sequences are SGHRS and YFSETQ. V was pared by 4 bases and J by 0 bases, with 7 bases of the junction left unmatched. The CDR3 is 17 amino acids. The CDR3 loop reads CASSSGLADLSYNEQFF. DNA of the CDR3: TGCGCCAGCAGCAGCGGACTAGCGGACCTCTCCTACAATGAGCAGTTCTTC.

V and J are TRBV5-1 and TRBJ1-5; D is undetermined. V gave up 0 bases and J gave up 1 base, with 11 bases separating them. CDR3 length equals 16 residues. CDR1 is SGHRS and CDR2 is YFSETQ in the germline V gene. The DNA of the CDR3 is TGCGCCAGCAGCTTGGGGGGTCTGGGAAGCAATCAGCCCCAGCATTTT. Its translation: CASSLGGLGSNQPQHF. Using reference TRBV5-1 and TRBJ1-5 for the parts outside the CDR3, the full variable domain is KAGVTQTPRYLIKTRGQQVTLSCSPISGHRSVSWYQQTPGQGLQFLFEYFSETQRNKGNFPGRFSGRQFSNSRSEMNVSTLELGDSALYLCASSLGGLGSNQPQHFGDGTRLSIL.

V gene TRBV10-3 combines with J gene TRBJ2-7; D unresolved. This CDR3 has 15 residues. V lost 3 bases, J lost 0 bases, and 12 bases lay in between. Germline CDR1 reads ENHRY; CDR2 reads SYGVKD. The CDR3 region has the DNA TGTGCCATCAGTGACATCGGACGGATCTCCTACGAGCAGTACTTC. Translated: CAISDIGRISYEQYF.

This clonotype occurred a few times. This chain joins TRBV20-1 and TRBJ2-1, with D possibly being TRBD2 (6 bases). Germline-derived CDR1 and CDR2 are DFQATT and SNEGSKA (reference sequence). The CDR3 length is 15 residues. V lost 7 bases to trimming and J lost 0 bases, with 16 bases between them. Written as DNA, the CDR3 is TGCAGTGTCCACGATCGACTAGTCTCCTACAATGAGCAGTTCTTC. It encodes CSVHDRLVSYNEQFF.

This clonotype was observed at least ten times. This chain joins TRBV12-3 or TRBV12-4 and TRBJ1-2; possible D gene TRBD1, 6 bases. This CDR3 region has 13 residues. Trimming stripped 5 bases from V and 7 bases from J, with 14 bases between. CDR3 in DNA: TGTGCCAGCAGTCCATTCGAGGGGGTTGGCTACACCTTC. This codes for CASSPFEGVGYTF.

This clonotype was detected only a few times. This chain connects TRBV10-2 to TRBJ2-7, with D unclear. The V gene lost 6 bases and the J gene lost 6 bases, with 12 bases spanning the gap. CDR3 length equals 12 residues. The V gene's germline CDR1 is WSHSY and CDR2 SAAADI. The CDR3 bases are TGCGCCAGCAGAGGCGCATCGTCCGAGCAGTACTTC. Amino acid sequence: CASRGASSEQYF.

The chain couples TRBV28 to TRBJ1-5; D unclear. V was pared by 3 bases and J by 0 bases, with 15 bases between. The CDR3 spans 17 residues. Per the germline V gene, CDR1 is MDHEN and CDR2 is SYDVKM. The DNA of the CDR3 is TGTGCCAGCAGTTTTCCCCAAGTCGAATATAGCAATCAGCCCCAGCATTTT. This encodes CASSFPQVEYSNQPQHF.

The chain couples TRBV20-1 to TRBJ1-1, with D uncertain. This CDR3 comprises 13 residues. The germline CDR1 and CDR2 sequences are DFQATT and SNEGSKA (reference sequence). Trimming left V 3 bases short and J 4 bases short, with 12 bases between. The CDR3 loop is CSASLGFGTEAFF. The CDR3, as DNA: TGCAGTGCTAGCCTCGGGTTCGGCACTGAAGCTTTCTTT.

V usage is TRBV29-1 and J usage is TRBJ2-7; either TRBD1 or TRBD2 may supply D (6 bases each). Germline loops: CDR1 SQVTM, CDR2 ANQGSEA. The CDR3 length is 13 residues. V lost 7 bases and J 2 bases, leaving 15 bases between the germline ends. This CDR3 is CSAARGAPYEQYF. The CDR3 bases are TGCAGCGCCGCGAGGGGGGCCCCCTACGAGCAGTACTTC.

The genes are TRBV20-1 and TRBJ2-7; the D is unclear. V lost 3 bases and J lost 5, with 5 bases in between. CDR1 and CDR2 from the germline V gene are DFQATT and SNEGSKA (reference sequence). The CDR3 spans 10 residues. The CDR3 bases are TGCAGTGCTAGTCTCCACGAGCAGTACTTC. This encodes CSASLHEQYF.

This clonotype showed up just a few times. The CDR3 loop is CSGGENNEKLFF. The DNA for the CDR3 is TGCTCCGGGGGAGAGAACAATGAAAAACTGTTTTTT. V and J are TRBV20-1 and TRBJ1-4, with TRBD1 as a possible D gene (5 bases). This CDR3 has 12 amino acids. Germline assignment: CDR1 DFQATT and CDR2 SNEGSKA (reference sequence).

The J gene is TRBJ2-7, the V gene TRBV7-9, with 11 nucleotides matching TRBD2. V lost 3 bases, J lost 0 bases, and 4 bases stayed unmatched. The germline V gene encodes CDR1 SEHNR and CDR2 FQNEAQ (reference sequence). The CDR3 contains 16 residues. The CDR3 nucleotides are TGTGCCAGCAGCTTTCCGACTAGCGGGAACTCCTACGAGCAGTACTTC. The encoded protein is CASSFPTSGNSYEQYF.

The genes are TRBV18 and TRBJ1-4, with D hard to call. The CDR3 sequence is 15 residues long. Germline V gene data show CDR1 as KGHSH and CDR2 as LQKENI. Between the trimmed V and J ends, which lost 3 bases and 5 bases, there was a span of 13 bases. CDR3 DNA sequence: TGTGCCAGCTCACCTTTCCGGGCCTCGAATGAAAAACTGTTTTTT. Protein sequence: CASSPFRASNEKLFF.

There are many counts of this clonotype. The rearrangement uses TRBV20-1 and TRBJ2-1; D tentatively fits TRBD1 or TRBD2 (5 bases each). The CDR3 is 13 residues long. The V gene lost 3 bases and the J gene lost 3 bases, with 9 bases spanning the gap. CDR1 DFQATT and CDR2 SNEGSKA come from the germline V gene (reference sequence). DNA for the CDR3: TGCAGTGCTAGTGGGGGTCACTACAATGAGCAGTTCTTC. Translated, it gives CSASGGHYNEQFF.

The gene calls are TRBV13 and TRBJ1-1, with D possibly being TRBD1 (5 bases). Trimming shortened V by 1 base and J by 1 base, and 13 bases separated the two germline ends. This CDR3 contains 16 residues. CDR1 is PRHDT and CDR2 is FYEKMQ in the germline V gene (reference sequence). The CDR3 DNA reads as TGTGCCAGCAGCTTAGCACAGGTGTGGGGGAACACTGAAGCTTTCTTT. Its protein is CASSLAQVWGNTEAFF.

This clonotype was found a few times. This chain connects TRBV29-1 to TRBJ2-6; the D gene is possibly TRBD1 (5 bases). V lost 5 bases and J 0 bases, leaving 8 bases between the germline ends. The CDR3 runs 14 residues. Germline V gives CDR1 SQVTM, CDR2 ANQGSEA. The CDR3 sequence is CSVTGASGANVLTF. The CDR3 nucleotides are TGCAGCGTTACAGGCGCCTCTGGGGCCAACGTCCTGACTTTC.

This chain connects TRBV7-8 to TRBJ2-2; 8 bases align to TRBD1. Germline CDR1 and CDR2: SGHVS and FQNEAQ. The CDR3 is 16 amino acids. Trimming removed 7 bases from V and 6 bases from J; junction bases left unmatched: 13. This CDR3 is CASTGRQGSFSGELFF. Written as DNA, the CDR3 is TGTGCCAGCACCGGCAGACAGGGGTCTTTTTCCGGGGAGCTGTTTTTT.

V usage is TRBV10-3 and J usage is TRBJ1-5, with D maybe TRBD1 (6 bases). Germline V gives CDR1 ENHRY, CDR2 SYGVKD. The CDR3 totals 17 residues. V shed 1 base and J shed 4 bases, with 17 bases lying between them. The CDR3 DNA sequence: TGTGCCATCAGTGAGTTTGGGGCGGGGGCGACGAATCAGCCCCAGCATTTT. It translates to CAISEFGAGATNQPQHF.

In its sample, this clonotype was seen many times. The CDR3 DNA is TGTGCCAGCGCTTTACGGGGCTACGAGCAGTACTTC. Protein: CASALRGYEQYF. The J gene is TRBJ2-7, the V gene TRBV6-2 or TRBV6-3; weak D call: TRBD2 (5 bases). CDR3 length: 12 residues. The germline CDR1 and CDR2 sequences are MNHEY and SVGEGT. With 8 bases removed from V and 3 bases from J, the gap between germline ends came to 11 bases.

The chain couples TRBV12-3 or TRBV12-4 to TRBJ2-5; D not resolved. Trimming pared 5 bases from V and 4 bases from J, leaving 17 bases between. CDR3 size: 15 residues. CDR3 amino acids: CASSLPHRGRETQYF. As DNA, the CDR3 is TGTGCCAGCAGTCTTCCCCACCGAGGTAGAGAGACCCAGTACTTC.

The chain is built from TRBV20-1 and TRBJ1-1; 8 bases agree with TRBD1. CDR3 length: 14 amino acids. Germline lookup yields CDR1 DFQATT and CDR2 SNEGSKA (reference sequence). After removal of 3 bases from V and 4 bases from J, the junction contained 7 bases not matched to a gene. The CDR3 loop is CSARAATGGTEAFF. The CDR3 region has the DNA TGCAGTGCTAGGGCTGCCACAGGGGGCACTGAAGCTTTCTTT.